This entry is about one TCR beta chain. This specimen belongs to a study of T cell responses to AZD1222 COVID-19 vaccine. With 7 bases removed from V and 4 bases from J, the gap between germline ends came to 10 bases. The CDR3 is 12 amino acids. Per the germline V gene, CDR1 is SNHLY and CDR2 is FYNNEI. Profiled with immunoSEQ multiplex PCR; TCRdb holds only in-frame clones, not every one. The sample lists around 170,000 clones; around 93% were seen once. The gene calls are TRBV2 and TRBJ1-1; possible D gene TRBD1, 6 bases. The source was peripheral blood, collected on day 0 of AZD1222 vaccination. This receptor was identified in an adult in good health. CDR3 amino acids: CASNRDGTEAFF. CDR3 bases: TGTGCCAGCAACAGGGATGGCACTGAAGCTTTCTTT.